This TCR beta chain emerged from a study of T cell repertoires in cytomegalovirus infection. Study details: Both CMV infection and a matching HLA type were indicated by public TCR beta signatures.

This CDR3 contains 12 residues. The J segment lost 10 bases and the V segment lost 2 bases, leaving 5 bases of the junction unmatched. The germline V gene encodes CDR1 GTSNPN and CDR2 SVGIG (reference sequence). TCRdb fed the reads into MiXCR, producing one record per CDR3 protein. The table has roughly 300,000 distinct CDR3 sequences, approximately 9.5% seen once. Overall study results and limits: Dominant in the ex vivo response were TCR beta clonotypes restricted by HLA-C and specific for CMV. Cumulative public TCR beta family frequency identified CMV carriers with the relevant HLA.

A word on this clonotype: Its specificity is unknown.

The rearrangement joins TRBV30 to TRBJ2-1; 7 bases are shared with TRBD2. The receptor was derived from a human donor in good health (CMV status not recorded). Some clones in this sample may be carry-over from other donors' samples. Sequencing input: PBMCs. CDR3 DNA sequence: TGTGCCTGGAGTCCCCTGCGGGGGGAGCAGTTCTTC. As protein: CAWSPLRGEQFF.